These T cell receptor beta chains were read from a single sample in a study of blood T cell repertoires in COVID-19. TCRdb's table, derived via immunoSEQ multiplex PCR, lists solely in-frame clones and lacks some. The sample yields approximately 100,000 clones, over 75% seen once. The sample consisted of peripheral blood. These receptors originate from a human donor in a cohort sampled during active or convalescent COVID-19. Each CDR3 is given with its conserved first and last residue. The D gene is left open where the match is weak. Only part of the rows carry a size: once, few, many, or a class if the clone is expanded.

d_gene,v_gene,abundance,j_gene,CDR3aa,CDR3nt
.,TRBV7-3,.,TRBJ2-7,CASSQSPTVQYEQYF,TGTGCCAGCAGCCAATCCCCCACGGTTCAATACGAGCAGTACTTC
TRBD1,TRBV5-1,few,TRBJ1-2,CASSLVQGAGFSTF,TGCGCCAGCAGCTTGGTTCAGGGGGCGGGATTCTCCACCTTC
.,TRBV28,once,TRBJ1-1,CASSSGNTEAFF,TGTGCCAGCAGTTCAGGGAACACTGAAGCTTTCTTT
TRBD2,TRBV23-1,.,TRBJ2-3,CASSPEEEREPTDTQYF,TGCGCCAGCAGTCCCGAGGAGGAGCGGGAACCCACAGATACGCAGTATTTT
.,TRBV28,.,TRBJ1-2,CASSLSAGANYGYTF,TGTGCCAGCAGTTTATCAGCGGGGGCTAACTATGGCTACACCTTC
.,TRBV5-6,.,TRBJ1-6,CASSLFARQGSHF,TGTGCCAGCAGCTTGTTCGCCCGGCAGGGCAGCCACTTT
TRBD1,TRBV7-3,.,TRBJ2-6,CASSTRTGGASGANVLTF,TGTGCCAGCAGCACTAGGACAGGGGGCGCCTCTGGGGCCAACGTCCTGACTTTC
TRBD1,TRBV2,.,TRBJ2-2,CASRALGQGAIRAEITGELFF,TGTGCCAGCAGAGCCCTTGGACAGGGGGCGATTCGGGCTGAGATCACCGGGGAGCTGTTTTTT
.,TRBV7-9,.,TRBJ2-3,CASSPTGKTTDTQYF,TGTGCCAGCAGCCCCACAGGGAAGACCACAGATACGCAGTATTTT
TRBD2,TRBV5-1,.,TRBJ2-7,CASGTSGAYEQYF,TGCGCCAGCGGGACTAGCGGAGCCTACGAGCAGTACTTC
.,TRBV4-1,.,TRBJ1-2,CASSQGGRTANYGYTF,TGCGCCAGCAGCCAGGGGGGAAGAACCGCTAACTATGGCTACACCTTC
TRBD1,TRBV19,.,TRBJ2-3,CASSPRTGNTDTQYF,TGTGCCAGTAGTCCCAGGACAGGGAACACAGATACGCAGTATTTT
TRBD1,TRBV11-3,.,TRBJ2-5,CASSTGEETQYF,TGTGCCAGCAGTACAGGGGAAGAGACCCAGTACTTC
TRBD1,TRBV5-1,.,TRBJ1-3,CASSRQGADGNTIYF,TGCGCCAGCAGCCGACAGGGGGCGGATGGAAACACCATATATTTT
.,TRBV6-5,.,TRBJ2-1,CASRQEDSLYNEQFF,TGTGCCAGCAGGCAAGAGGACAGCCTCTACAATGAGCAGTTCTTC
.,TRBV19,.,TRBJ1-1,CASSMMMLSNTEAFF,TGTGCCAGTAGTATGATGATGCTATCGAACACTGAAGCTTTCTTT
.,TRBV30,.,TRBJ2-2,CAWGHRSGELFF,TGTGCCTGGGGTCACAGATCCGGGGAGCTGTTTTTT
.,TRBV5-5,.,TRBJ1-1,CASSLGGDSTEAFF,TGTGCCAGCAGCCTAGGGGGGGATAGCACTGAAGCTTTCTTT
.,TRBV11-2,once,TRBJ1-1,CASSLVGGLNTEAFF,TGTGCCAGCAGCTTAGTCGGAGGGTTGAACACTGAAGCTTTCTTT
TRBD2,TRBV18,.,TRBJ2-1,CASKRGGGYNEQFF,TGTGCCAGCAAAAGGGGCGGGGGTTACAATGAGCAGTTCTTC
TRBD1,TRBV11-3,few,TRBJ2-7,CASSLEGQGIYEQYF,TGTGCCAGCAGCTTAGAAGGACAGGGGATATACGAGCAGTACTTC
TRBD1,TRBV19,.,TRBJ1-1,CASSYIQGRTEAFF,TGTGCCAGTAGTTACATACAGGGGAGAACTGAAGCTTTCTTT
.,TRBV7-2,.,TRBJ1-5,CASSLAPDQPQHF,TGTGCCAGCAGCTTAGCCCCCGATCAGCCCCAGCATTTT
TRBD1,TRBV7-8,.,TRBJ2-7,CASSPRGQARYEQYF,TGTGCCAGCAGCCCCCGGGGACAGGCTCGCTACGAGCAGTACTTC
.,TRBV7-3,.,TRBJ2-7,CASSLGGLAYEQYF,TGTGCCAGCAGCTTAGGCGGGTTGGCCTACGAGCAGTACTTC
TRBD2,TRBV7-6,.,TRBJ2-3,CASSSSRGAPYTQYF,TGTGCCAGCAGCTCGTCGCGGGGGGCGCCTTATACGCAGTATTTT
.,TRBV6-6,.,TRBJ2-6,CASSPPRGSSSGANVLTF,TGTGCCAGCAGTCCTCCCCGCGGCAGCTCCTCTGGGGCCAACGTCCTGACTTTC
.,TRBV9,.,TRBJ1-1,CASSVVEEAEAFF,TGTGCCAGCAGCGTAGTAGAGGAGGCTGAAGCTTTCTTT
.,TRBV6-1,.,TRBJ1-4,CASSEIRGREEKLFF,TGTGCCAGCAGTGAAATAAGGGGGAGGGAGGAAAAACTGTTTTTT
TRBD2,TRBV5-4,.,TRBJ2-3,CASSLTSGEADTQYF,TGTGCCAGCAGCTTGACTAGCGGGGAGGCAGATACGCAGTATTTT
.,TRBV7-3,once,TRBJ1-1,CASSLSGGDSSEAFF,TGTGCCAGCAGCTTATCTGGGGGCGATTCTTCCGAAGCTTTCTTT
.,TRBV28,.,TRBJ2-5,CASRKEGGPQETQYF,TGTGCCAGCAGAAAAGAGGGGGGGCCCCAAGAGACCCAGTACTTC
.,TRBV20-1,.,TRBJ2-5,CSASSDLIETQYF,TGCAGTGCTAGTTCGGACTTGATAGAGACCCAGTACTTC
.,TRBV11-3,once,TRBJ2-7,CASSLSGGTYEQYF,TGTGCCAGCAGCTTATCAGGCGGGACCTACGAGCAGTACTTC
TRBD1,TRBV10-3,.,TRBJ1-2,CAISDDETGDGYGYTF,TGTGCCATCAGTGATGACGAGACAGGGGATGGCTATGGCTACACCTTC